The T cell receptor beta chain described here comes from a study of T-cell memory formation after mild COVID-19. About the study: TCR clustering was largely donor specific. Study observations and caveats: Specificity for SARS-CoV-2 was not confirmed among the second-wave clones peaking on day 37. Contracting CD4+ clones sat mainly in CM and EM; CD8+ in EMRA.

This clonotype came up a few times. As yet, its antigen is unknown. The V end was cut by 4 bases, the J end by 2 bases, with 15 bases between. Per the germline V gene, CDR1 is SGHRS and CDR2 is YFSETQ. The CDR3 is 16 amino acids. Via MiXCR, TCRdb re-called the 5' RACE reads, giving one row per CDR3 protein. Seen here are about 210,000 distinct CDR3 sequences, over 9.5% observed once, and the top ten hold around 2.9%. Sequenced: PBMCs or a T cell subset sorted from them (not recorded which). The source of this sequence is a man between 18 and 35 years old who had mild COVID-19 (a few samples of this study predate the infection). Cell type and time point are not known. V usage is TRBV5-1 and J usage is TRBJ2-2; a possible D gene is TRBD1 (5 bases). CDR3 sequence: CASSPLRTLNTGELFF. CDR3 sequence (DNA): TGCGCCAGCAGCCCACTTAGGACACTCAACACCGGGGAGCTGTTTTTT.